Below are 32 T cell receptor beta chains sequenced from a single sample in a study of shared clonotypes between healthy human individuals. Data came from immunoSEQ multiplex PCR; TCRdb stores just in-frame clones and leaves some out. The sample lists some 2,000,000 clones, 95% occurring once. Specimen: naive CD4+ T cells sorted from blood. Subset denoted: CD45RA+ positively selected. The origin of the receptors is a young man in good health.

The chain joins TRBV11-2 to TRBJ1-1; TRBD1 is a possible D gene (6 bases). With 3 bases removed from V and 1 base from J, the gap between germline ends came to 9 bases. The CDR3 loop spans 14 amino acids. The V gene's germline CDR1 is SGHAT and CDR2 FQNNGV. In DNA, the CDR3 is TGTGCCAGCAGCTTCGCAGGGGCGAACACTGAAGCTTTCTTT. This translates into CASSFAGANTEAFF.

The V and J genes are TRBV27 and TRBJ1-2; 12 bases agree with TRBD1. J lost 6 bases, V lost 1 base, and 9 bases had no gene match. This CDR3 region has 17 residues. Germline V gene sequence: CDR1 MNHEY, CDR2 SMNVEV (reference sequence). Here the CDR3 reads CASSLFSRDRGRDGYTF. CDR3 coding DNA: TGTGCCAGCAGTTTATTTTCTCGGGACAGGGGGCGGGATGGCTACACCTTC.

The rearrangement joins TRBV21-1 to TRBJ2-7; the DNA was not compared with TRBD2, the D call given in the table. TRBV21-1 is a listed pseudogene. This CDR3 is built from 16 residues. This CDR3 reads CASSLADPGSRDEQYF. Here the CDR3 DNA reads TGTGCCAGCAGCTTAGCGGACCCGGGCTCTCGGGACGAGCAGTACTTC.

Note on this clone: Different DNA sequences within this sample yield the same CDR3. The chain recombines TRBV5-1 with TRBJ1-2; D may be TRBD1 (5 bases). V lost 0 bases and J 4 bases, leaving 10 bases between the germline ends. The germline CDR1 and CDR2 sequences are SGHRS and YFSETQ. This CDR3 has 14 amino acids. CDR3 amino acids: CASSLEQGGYGYTF. The CDR3 DNA is TGCGCCAGCAGCTTGGAGCAGGGCGGCTATGGCTACACCTTC.

This chain joins TRBV5-1 and TRBJ2-7, with D possibly being TRBD1 (6 bases). The CDR3 sequence is 13 residues long. V shed 6 bases and J shed 3 bases, with 13 bases lying between them. Germline lookup yields CDR1 SGHRS and CDR2 YFSETQ. CDR3 protein: CASIPQGHYEQYF. DNA of the CDR3: TGCGCCAGCATTCCACAGGGACACTACGAGCAGTACTTC. The full variable domain, in which reference TRBV5-1 and TRBJ2-7 provide the parts outside the CDR3, is KAGVTQTPRYLIKTRGQQVTLSCSPISGHRSVSWYQQTPGQGLQFLFEYFSETQRNKGNFPGRFSGRQFSNSRSEMNVSTLELGDSALYLCASIPQGHYEQYFGPGTRLTVT.

This chain uses TRBV2 with TRBJ2-3; no firm D call. Germline V lookup: CDR1 SNHLY, CDR2 FYNNEI. CDR3 size: 14 residues. Trimming removed 7 bases from V and 8 bases from J, with 19 bases in between. CDR3 region: CASTVASLFPTQYF. CDR3 DNA sequence: TGTGCCAGCACCGTAGCCTCTTTATTCCCTACGCAGTATTTT. Filled out from reference TRBV2 and TRBJ2-3, the complete variable domain reads EPEVTQTPSHQVTQMGQEVILRCVPISNHLYFYWYRQILGQKVEFLVSFYNNEISEKSEIFDDQFSVERPDGSNFTLKIRSTKLEDSAMYFCASTVASLFPTQYFGPGTRLTVL.

V and J are TRBV15 and TRBJ1-2; TRBD1 matches at 7 bases. This CDR3 is 15 amino acids long. V lost 0 bases and J lost 4; bases outside the gene matches: 5. Germline loops: CDR1 LNHNV, CDR2 YYDKDF (reference sequence). This CDR3 reads CATSREGGQLYGYTF. CDR3 bases: TGTGCCACCAGCAGAGAGGGGGGACAGCTCTATGGCTACACCTTC.

The rearrangement uses TRBV27 and TRBJ2-7; D perhaps matches TRBD1 (6 bases). V gave up 6 bases and J gave up 6 bases, with 18 bases separating them. This CDR3 region has 14 residues. Germline loops: CDR1 MNHEY, CDR2 SMNVEV (reference sequence). The DNA for the CDR3 is TGTGCCAGCAGCCCCCCGAACAGGGAGAGCGAGCAGTACTTC. Protein product: CASSPPNRESEQYF.

The gene calls are TRBV15 and TRBJ2-5; D call uncertain. The CDR3 consists of 15 residues. Per germline, CDR1 LNHNV and CDR2 YYDKDF (reference sequence). V was trimmed by 0 bases and J by 3 bases, leaving 11 bases between them. The CDR3 bases are TGTGCCACCAGCAGAGAGTATCGGGTGGAAGAGACCCAGTACTTC. Its translation: CATSREYRVEETQYF.

The chain uses TRBV5-1 and TRBJ2-7; TRBD2 agrees at 8 bases. Germline V CDR1 and CDR2: SGHRS, YFSETQ. The CDR3 runs to 17 residues. V shed 1 base and J 5 bases; nucleotides not matched to a gene: 14. The CDR3 sequence: CASSLLSLQGTRNEQYF. The CDR3 coding sequence is TGCGCCAGCAGCTTGTTATCCCTTCAAGGGACTAGGAACGAGCAGTACTTC. Full variable domain (rest looked up from reference TRBV5-1 and TRBJ2-7): KAGVTQTPRYLIKTRGQQVTLSCSPISGHRSVSWYQQTPGQGLQFLFEYFSETQRNKGNFPGRFSGRQFSNSRSEMNVSTLELGDSALYLCASSLLSLQGTRNEQYFGPGTRLTVT.

V and J are TRBV29-1 and TRBJ2-3; 11 bases line up with TRBD1. CDR3 length: 15 amino acids. The trim removed 6 bases at V and 3 bases at J, leaving 8 bases unmatched. CDR1 is SQVTM and CDR2 is ANQGSEA in the germline V gene. The CDR3 region is CSVRDRGEVTDTQYF. The CDR3 nucleotides are TGCAGCGTCAGGGACAGGGGGGAAGTTACAGATACGCAGTATTTT.

The CDR3 reads CATRLDTEAFF. CDR3 nucleotide sequence: TGTGCCACCAGGTTGGACACTGAAGCTTTCTTT. This chain uses TRBV19 with TRBJ1-1; no definite D call. V was cut by 10 bases and J by 3 bases, with 9 bases left in between. The CDR3 has 11 amino acids. The germline V gene has CDR1 LNHDA and CDR2 SQIVND (reference sequence).

In its sample, this clone was seen a few times. The V and J genes are TRBV19 and TRBJ1-2, with D uncertain. CDR1 and CDR2 from the germline V gene are LNHDA and SQIVND (reference sequence). The germline V and J ends were trimmed by 3 bases and 7 bases, with 12 bases remaining between them. The CDR3 totals 13 residues. This CDR3 reads CASSIAEKVGYTF. The CDR3 DNA is TGTGCCAGTAGTATTGCAGAAAAGGTTGGCTACACCTTC.

The chain joins TRBV7-2 to TRBJ2-3; 7 bases match TRBD1. This CDR3 spans 18 amino acids. The germline gives CDR1 SGHTA, CDR2 FQGNSA. With 1 base clipped from V and 0 bases from J, the junction kept 10 bases outside the gene matches. CDR3 in amino acids: CASSLGALGQKSTDTQYF. The DNA of the CDR3 is TGTGCCAGCAGCTTAGGAGCCCTGGGACAGAAGAGCACAGATACGCAGTATTTT.

V is TRBV9 and J is TRBJ1-1, with unresolved D. Trimming took 0 bases from V and 5 from J, leaving 11 bases between them. The CDR3 has 14 residues. Per the germline V gene, CDR1 is SGDLS and CDR2 is YYNGEE. DNA for the CDR3: TGTGCCAGCAGCGTAGTGCCCGACGGGACTGAAGCTTTCTTT. This encodes CASSVVPDGTEAFF.

The V and J genes are TRBV9 and TRBJ2-2, with D unresolved. Germline V gives CDR1 SGDLS, CDR2 YYNGEE. CDR3 length: 16 residues. V lost 0 bases, J lost 3 bases, and 12 bases lay in between. The CDR3 DNA reads as TGTGCCAGCAGCGTAGGGTCGGCTTTGTACACCGGGGAGCTGTTTTTT. Translating it yields CASSVGSALYTGELFF.

DNA for the CDR3: TGTGCCAGTAGGAAACTAGCGGGAGGACCCTACAATGAGCAGTTCTTC. Translating it yields CASRKLAGGPYNEQFF. The chain is built from TRBV19 and TRBJ2-1, with 12 bases lining up with TRBD2. The CDR3 sequence is 16 residues long. Germline lookup yields CDR1 LNHDA and CDR2 SQIVND (reference sequence). V was clipped by 6 bases and J by 2 bases; unmatched bases: 5.

The genes are TRBV6-5 and TRBJ2-7; a possible D gene is TRBD1 (5 bases). The CDR3 sequence is 16 residues long. Germline CDR1 is MNHEY and CDR2 is SVGAGI. Trimming shortened V by 0 bases and J by 3 bases, and 15 bases separated the two germline ends. DNA of the CDR3: TGTGCCAGCAGTTACTCAGGGCAGGGTCTTGGCTACGAGCAGTACTTC. Translating it yields CASSYSGQGLGYEQYF.

The V gene is TRBV5-6, the J gene TRBJ2-3, with D possibly TRBD1 on 6 matching bases. The CDR3 has 16 residues. The germline V gene has CDR1 SGHDT and CDR2 YYEEEE. V lost 0 bases and J lost 4, with 15 bases in between. The CDR3 loop is CASSLGQGGRSDTQYF. The DNA for the CDR3 is TGTGCCAGCAGCTTGGGACAAGGGGGACGCTCAGATACGCAGTATTTT.

V is TRBV4-1 and J is TRBJ2-7; D unclear. This CDR3 has 14 amino acids. CDR1 MGHRA and CDR2 YSYEKL come from the germline V gene. Between the trimmed V and J ends, which lost 0 bases and 4 bases, there was a span of 10 bases. CDR3 sequence: CASSQDLTPYEQYF. CDR3 sequence (DNA): TGCGCCAGCAGCCAAGATCTGACCCCGTACGAGCAGTACTTC.

This clone was detected once. At the DNA level, this CDR3 is encoded by other sequences in the same sample as well. CDR3 bases: TGTGCCAGCAGTGGCCAGGGGGGAGGCACTGAAGCTTTCTTT. Residues: CASSGQGGGTEAFF. This chain links TRBV2 with TRBJ1-1, with TRBD1 identical over 7 bases. CDR3 length: 14 residues. Trimming cost V 4 bases and J 4 bases; bases outside gene matches: 6. Germline values: CDR1 SNHLY, CDR2 FYNNEI. Full variable domain (rest looked up from reference TRBV2 and TRBJ1-1): EPEVTQTPSHQVTQMGQEVILRCVPISNHLYFYWYRQILGQKVEFLVSFYNNEISEKSEIFDDQFSVERPDGSNFTLKIRSTKLEDSAMYFCASSGQGGGTEAFFGQGTRLTVV.

The chain recombines TRBV5-6 with TRBJ2-1; no definite D call. Looked up from germline, CDR1 is SGHDT and CDR2 is YYEEEE. This CDR3 spans 13 amino acids. With 2 bases removed from V and 8 bases from J, the gap between germline ends came to 11 bases. The CDR3 is CASSFSSFDEQFF. CDR3 coding DNA: TGTGCCAGCAGCTTTAGTAGCTTCGATGAGCAGTTCTTC.

J is TRBJ1-1 and V is TRBV2; 12 nucleotides line up with TRBD1. Trimming cost V 6 bases and J 1 base; bases outside gene matches: 12. CDR1 and CDR2 from the germline V gene are SNHLY and FYNNEI. The CDR3 totals 18 residues. Written as DNA, the CDR3 is TGTGCCAGCAGCCAAAGGGGGACAGGGGGCGGAAGGAACACTGAAGCTTTCTTT. Amino acid sequence: CASSQRGTGGGRNTEAFF.

V gene TRBV6-5 combines with J gene TRBJ2-7; tentative D call: TRBD2 (6 bases). Trimming took off 0 bases at V and 5 bases at J, with 14 bases between the two ends. The CDR3 loop spans 15 amino acids. Germline CDR1 is MNHEY and CDR2 is SVGAGI. This chain's CDR3 is CASSYSWQGGHEQYF. The CDR3 DNA is TGTGCCAGCAGTTACTCGTGGCAGGGAGGACACGAGCAGTACTTC.

The chain has TRBV5-1 and TRBJ2-3; tentative D call: TRBD2 (6 bases). Trimming left V 9 bases short and J 0 bases short, with 14 bases between. Germline CDR1 and CDR2: SGHRS and YFSETQ. This CDR3 region has 14 residues. The CDR3 bases are TGCGCCACCAGATGGGGGACTAGCACAGATACGCAGTATTTT. This sequence encodes CATRWGTSTDTQYF.

This clone occurred once. The chain is built from TRBV6-1 and TRBJ1-1; 10 nucleotides align to TRBD1. This CDR3 comprises 18 residues. Germline V CDR1 and CDR2: MNHNS, SASEGT. After removal of 0 bases from V and 4 bases from J, the junction contained 11 bases not matched to a gene. The CDR3 protein is CASSEAPTGGMGFTEAFF. The CDR3 coding sequence is TGTGCCAGCAGTGAAGCACCGACAGGGGGCATGGGATTCACTGAAGCTTTCTTT.

V usage is TRBV7-9 and J usage is TRBJ1-1; 8 positions match TRBD1. Trimming removed 5 bases from V and 6 bases from J; junction bases left unmatched: 8. Looked up from germline, CDR1 is SEHNR and CDR2 is FQNEAQ (reference sequence). The CDR3 consists of 14 residues. CDR3 in amino acids: CASSPQGARPEAFF. The CDR3 coding sequence is TGTGCCAGCAGCCCTCAGGGGGCGCGTCCTGAAGCTTTCTTT.

Here the CDR3 reads CASRGTGGDYEQYF. The CDR3 DNA reads TGTGCCAGCAGGGGGACAGGGGGCGATTACGAGCAGTACTTC. The gene calls are TRBV28 and TRBJ2-7; 12 bases agree with TRBD1. The CDR3 consists of 14 residues. CDR1 is MDHEN, CDR2 SYDVKM, per germline. Trimming at V came to 6 bases and at J to 4 bases, leaving 4 bases not matched to a gene.

This rearrangement joins TRBV19 to TRBJ1-4; 7 bases map to TRBD1. Germline V gene lookup returns CDR1 LNHDA and CDR2 SQIVND (reference sequence). The CDR3 extends over 15 amino acids. The ends lost 2 bases at V and 6 bases at J; junction bases unmatched: 6. As DNA, the CDR3 is TGTGCCAGTAGTATAAGGCGAACAGGGGATGAAAAACTGTTTTTT. It translates to CASSIRRTGDEKLFF.

V gene TRBV9 combines with J gene TRBJ2-5; 9 nucleotides align to TRBD1. Trimming cost V 3 bases and J 2 bases; bases outside gene matches: 11. Germline V gives CDR1 SGDLS, CDR2 YYNGEE. The CDR3 has 17 amino acids. This CDR3 reads CASSEGQGFAFQETQYF. CDR3 in DNA: TGTGCCAGCAGCGAGGGACAGGGTTTCGCCTTTCAAGAGACCCAGTACTTC. The full variable domain, with the rest looked up from reference TRBV9 and TRBJ2-5, is DSGVTQTPKHLITATGQRVTLRCSPRSGDLSVYWYQQSLDQGLQFLIQYYNGEERAKGNILERFSAQQFPDLHSELNLSSLELGDSALYFCASSEGQGFAFQETQYFGPGTRLLVL.

Comment on this clone: The sample holds other DNA sequences that translate to the same CDR3. This chain uses TRBV27 with TRBJ1-6; D might be TRBD1 (6 bases). The CDR3 runs 13 residues. Germline V lookup: CDR1 MNHEY, CDR2 SMNVEV (reference sequence). Trimming took 6 bases from V and 7 from J, leaving 10 bases between them. The CDR3: CASRQGGNSPLHF. CDR3 in DNA: TGTGCCAGCAGACAGGGCGGAAATTCACCCCTCCACTTT.

With regard to this clone: Other nucleotide sequences in the sample specify the same CDR3. The rearrangement links TRBV6-5 to TRBJ2-7; D not certain. Trimming cost V 0 bases and J 2 bases, with 11 bases left between them. The CDR3 totals 15 residues. Germline V gives CDR1 MNHEY, CDR2 SVGAGI. CDR3: CASSYSGQGTYEQYF. The DNA of the CDR3 is TGTGCCAGCAGTTACTCTGGGCAAGGCACCTACGAGCAGTACTTC.